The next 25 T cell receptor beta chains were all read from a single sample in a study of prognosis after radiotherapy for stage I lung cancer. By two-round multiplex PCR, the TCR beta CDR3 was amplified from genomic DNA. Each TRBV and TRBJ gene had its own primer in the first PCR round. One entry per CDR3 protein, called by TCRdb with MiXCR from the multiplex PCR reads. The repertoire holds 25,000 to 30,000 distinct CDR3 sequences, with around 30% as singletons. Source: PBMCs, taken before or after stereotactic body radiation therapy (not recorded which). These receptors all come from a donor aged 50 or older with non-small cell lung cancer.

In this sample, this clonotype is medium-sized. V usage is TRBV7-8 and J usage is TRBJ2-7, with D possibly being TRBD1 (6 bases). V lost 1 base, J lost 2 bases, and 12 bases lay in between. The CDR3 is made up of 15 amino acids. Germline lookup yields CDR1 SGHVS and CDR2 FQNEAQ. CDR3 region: CASSLDREGAYEQYF. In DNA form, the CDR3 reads TGTGCCAGCAGCTTAGACAGGGAAGGGGCCTACGAGCAGTACTTC.

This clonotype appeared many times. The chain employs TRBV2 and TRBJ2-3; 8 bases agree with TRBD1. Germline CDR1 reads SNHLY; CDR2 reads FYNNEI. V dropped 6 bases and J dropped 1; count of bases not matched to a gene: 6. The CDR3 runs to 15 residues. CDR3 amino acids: CASRKGQAGTDTQYF. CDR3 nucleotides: TGTGCCAGCAGGAAGGGACAGGCGGGCACAGATACGCAGTATTTT.

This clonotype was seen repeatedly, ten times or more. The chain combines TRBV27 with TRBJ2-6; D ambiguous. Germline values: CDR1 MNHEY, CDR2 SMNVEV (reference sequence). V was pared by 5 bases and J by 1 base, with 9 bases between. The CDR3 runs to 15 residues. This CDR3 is CASSPLSSGANVLTF. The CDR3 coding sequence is TGTGCCAGCAGTCCTCTATCGTCTGGGGCCAACGTCCTGACTTTC.

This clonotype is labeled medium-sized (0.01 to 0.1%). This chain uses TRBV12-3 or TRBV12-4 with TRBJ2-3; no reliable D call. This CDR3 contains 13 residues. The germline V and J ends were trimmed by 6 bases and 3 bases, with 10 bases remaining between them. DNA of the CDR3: TGTGCCAGCAGCCCCCTAAGAACAGATACGCAGTATTTT. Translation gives CASSPLRTDTQYF.

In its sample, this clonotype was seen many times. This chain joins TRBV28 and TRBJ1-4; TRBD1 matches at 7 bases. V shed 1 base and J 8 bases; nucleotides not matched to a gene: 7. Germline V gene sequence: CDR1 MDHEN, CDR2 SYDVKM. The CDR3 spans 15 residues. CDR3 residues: CASSLSLTGNEKLFF. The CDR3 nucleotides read TGTGCCAGCAGTTTATCTCTGACAGGGAACGAAAAACTGTTTTTT.

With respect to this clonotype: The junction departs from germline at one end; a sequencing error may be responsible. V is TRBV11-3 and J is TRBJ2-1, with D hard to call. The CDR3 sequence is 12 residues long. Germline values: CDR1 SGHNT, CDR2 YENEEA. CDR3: CASSLDANELFF. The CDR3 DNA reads TGTGCCAGCAGCTTAGATGCCAATGAGCTGTTCTTC.

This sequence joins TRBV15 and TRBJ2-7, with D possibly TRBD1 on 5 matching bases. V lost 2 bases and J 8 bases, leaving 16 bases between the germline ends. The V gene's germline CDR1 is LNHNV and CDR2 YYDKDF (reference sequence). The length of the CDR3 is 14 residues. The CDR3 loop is CATSRRVRGWKQYF. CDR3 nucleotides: TGTGCCACCAGCAGAAGGGTAAGGGGCTGGAAGCAGTACTTC.

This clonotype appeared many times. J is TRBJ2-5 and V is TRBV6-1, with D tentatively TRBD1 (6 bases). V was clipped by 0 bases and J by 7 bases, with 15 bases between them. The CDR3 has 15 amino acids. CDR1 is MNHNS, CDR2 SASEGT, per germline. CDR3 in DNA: TGTGCCAGCAGTGAAGCAAACAGGGCGATAGGGACCCAGTACTTC. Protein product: CASSEANRAIGTQYF.

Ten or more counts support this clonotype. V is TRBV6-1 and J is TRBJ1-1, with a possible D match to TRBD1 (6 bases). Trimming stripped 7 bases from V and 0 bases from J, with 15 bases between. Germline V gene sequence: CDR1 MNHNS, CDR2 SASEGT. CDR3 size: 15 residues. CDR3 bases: TGTGCCAGCATAGCCAGGGGATACATGAACACTGAAGCTTTCTTT. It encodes CASIARGYMNTEAFF.

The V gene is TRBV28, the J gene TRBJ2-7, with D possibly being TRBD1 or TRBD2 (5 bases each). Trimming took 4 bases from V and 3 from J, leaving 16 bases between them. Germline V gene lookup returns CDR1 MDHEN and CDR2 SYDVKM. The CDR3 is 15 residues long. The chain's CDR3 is CASSSGTSAVYEQYF. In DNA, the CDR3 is TGTGCCAGCAGTTCAGGGACGTCGGCAGTCTACGAGCAGTACTTC.

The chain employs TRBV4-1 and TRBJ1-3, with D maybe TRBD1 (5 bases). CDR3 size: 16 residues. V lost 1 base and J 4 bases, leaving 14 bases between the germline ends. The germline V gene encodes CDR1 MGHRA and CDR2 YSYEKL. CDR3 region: CASSQGLPGRGNTIYF. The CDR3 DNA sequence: TGCGCCAGCAGCCAAGGACTTCCGGGACGGGGAAACACCATATATTTT.

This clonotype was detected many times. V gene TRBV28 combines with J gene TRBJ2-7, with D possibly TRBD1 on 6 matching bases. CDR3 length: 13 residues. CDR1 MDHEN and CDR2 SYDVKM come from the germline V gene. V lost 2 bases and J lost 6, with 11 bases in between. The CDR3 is CASSLGTGSEQYF. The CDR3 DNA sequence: TGTGCCAGCAGTTTAGGTACAGGGAGCGAGCAGTACTTC. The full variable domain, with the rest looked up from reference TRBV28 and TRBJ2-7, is DVKVTQSSRYLVKRTGEKVFLECVQDMDHENMFWYRQDPGLGLRLIYFSYDVKMKEKGDIPEGYSVSREKKERFSLILESASTNQTSMYLCASSLGTGSEQYFGPGTRLTVT.

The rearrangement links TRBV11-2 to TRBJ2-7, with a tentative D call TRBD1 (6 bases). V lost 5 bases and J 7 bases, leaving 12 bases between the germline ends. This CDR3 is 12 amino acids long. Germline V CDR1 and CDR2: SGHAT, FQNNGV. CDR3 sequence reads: CASSNTGIEQYF. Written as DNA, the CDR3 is TGTGCCAGCAGCAACACAGGGATTGAGCAGTACTTC.

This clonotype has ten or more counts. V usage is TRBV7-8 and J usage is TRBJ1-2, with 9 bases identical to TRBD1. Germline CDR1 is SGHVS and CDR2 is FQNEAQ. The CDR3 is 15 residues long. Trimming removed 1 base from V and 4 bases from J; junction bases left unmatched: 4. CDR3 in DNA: TGTGCCAGCAGCTTAGACGGGACAGGGTTCTATGGCTACACCTTC. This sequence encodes CASSLDGTGFYGYTF.

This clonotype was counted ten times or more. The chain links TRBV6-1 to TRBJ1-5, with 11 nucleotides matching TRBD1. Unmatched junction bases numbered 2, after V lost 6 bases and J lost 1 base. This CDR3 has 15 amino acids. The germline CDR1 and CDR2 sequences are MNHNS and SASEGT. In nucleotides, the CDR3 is TGTGCCAGCAGGGACAGGGGGCGAAGCAATCAGCCCCAGCATTTT. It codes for CASRDRGRSNQPQHF.

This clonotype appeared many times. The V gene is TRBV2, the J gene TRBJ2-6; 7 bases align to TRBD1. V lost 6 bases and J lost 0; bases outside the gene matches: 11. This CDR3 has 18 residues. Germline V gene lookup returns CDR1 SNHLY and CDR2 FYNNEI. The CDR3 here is CASSRGFPGGSGANVLTF. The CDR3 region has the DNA TGTGCCAGCAGCCGGGGCTTCCCAGGGGGCTCTGGGGCCAACGTCCTGACTTTC.

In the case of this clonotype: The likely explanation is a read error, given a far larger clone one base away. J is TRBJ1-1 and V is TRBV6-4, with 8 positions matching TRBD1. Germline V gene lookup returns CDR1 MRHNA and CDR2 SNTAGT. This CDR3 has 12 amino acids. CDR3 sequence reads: CAISFRTGPAFF. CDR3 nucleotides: TGTGCCATCAGTTTCAGGACAGGGCCAGCTTTCTTT.

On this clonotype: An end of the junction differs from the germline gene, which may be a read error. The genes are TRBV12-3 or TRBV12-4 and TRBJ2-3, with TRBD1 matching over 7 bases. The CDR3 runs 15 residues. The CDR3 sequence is CACSLQGPDTDTQYF. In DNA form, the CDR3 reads TGTGCCTGCAGCCTACAGGGGCCAGACACAGACACGCAGTATTTT.

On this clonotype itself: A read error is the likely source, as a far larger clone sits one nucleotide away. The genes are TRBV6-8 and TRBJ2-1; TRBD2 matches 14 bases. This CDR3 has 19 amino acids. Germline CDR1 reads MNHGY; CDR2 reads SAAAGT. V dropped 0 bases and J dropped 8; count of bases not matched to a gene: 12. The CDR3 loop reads CASSYSGLAGEIGCDEQFF. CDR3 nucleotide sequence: TGTGCCAGCAGTTACTCGGGACTAGCGGGAGAAATAGGATGCGATGAGCAGTTCTTC.

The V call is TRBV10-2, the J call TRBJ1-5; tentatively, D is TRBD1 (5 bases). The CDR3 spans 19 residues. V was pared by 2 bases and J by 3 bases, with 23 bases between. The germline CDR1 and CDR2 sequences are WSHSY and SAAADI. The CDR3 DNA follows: TGCGCCAGCAGTGAGATAGGGCCCGGGGCACCCGGAACCAATCAGCCCCAGCATTTT. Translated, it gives CASSEIGPGAPGTNQPQHF.

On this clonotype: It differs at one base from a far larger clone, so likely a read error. The chain's CDR3 is CASRAKKGTSGTLKDEQFF. The CDR3 bases are TGTGCCAGCAGGGCTAAAAAAGGGACTAGCGGGACCCTTAAGGATGAGCAGTTCTTC. V usage is TRBV2 and J usage is TRBJ2-1; 13 bases fit TRBD2. V was pared by 6 bases and J by 8 bases, with 19 bases of the junction left unmatched. Looked up from germline, CDR1 is SNHLY and CDR2 is FYNNEI. The CDR3 loop spans 19 amino acids. Looking up the rest from reference TRBV2 and TRBJ2-1 gives the full variable domain: EPEVTQTPSHQVTQMGQEVILRCVPISNHLYFYWYRQILGQKVEFLVSFYNNEISEKSEIFDDQFSVERPDGSNFTLKIRSTKLEDSAMYFCASRAKKGTSGTLKDEQFFGPGTRLTVL.

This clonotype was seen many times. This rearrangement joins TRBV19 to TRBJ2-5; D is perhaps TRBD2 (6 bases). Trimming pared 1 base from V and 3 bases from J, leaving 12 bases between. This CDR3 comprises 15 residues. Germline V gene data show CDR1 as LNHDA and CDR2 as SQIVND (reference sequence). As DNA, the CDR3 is TGTGCCAGTAGTATAGGTTCAGGGAGGAAAGAGACCCAGTACTTC. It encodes CASSIGSGRKETQYF. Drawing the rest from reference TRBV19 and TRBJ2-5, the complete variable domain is DGGITQSPKYLFRKEGQNVTLSCEQNLNHDAMYWYRQDPGQGLRLIYYSQIVNDFQKGDIAEGYSVSREKKESFPLTVTSAQKNPTAFYLCASSIGSGRKETQYFGPGTRLLVL.

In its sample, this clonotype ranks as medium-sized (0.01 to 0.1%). CDR3 sequence reads: CASSQQDSYEQYF. CDR3 coding DNA: TGTGCCAGCAGCCAACAGGACTCCTACGAGCAGTACTTC. This chain uses TRBV28 with TRBJ2-7, with TRBD1 as a possible D gene (5 bases). The CDR3 runs 13 residues. The germline V and J ends were trimmed by 6 bases and 0 bases, with 9 bases remaining between them. Germline CDR1 reads MDHEN; CDR2 reads SYDVKM.

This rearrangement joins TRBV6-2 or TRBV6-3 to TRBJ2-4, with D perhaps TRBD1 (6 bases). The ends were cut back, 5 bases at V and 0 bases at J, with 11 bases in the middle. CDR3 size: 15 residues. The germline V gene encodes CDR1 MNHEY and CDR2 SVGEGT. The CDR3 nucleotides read TGTGCCAGCAGTACAACAGGGTTAGCCAAAAACATTCAGTACTTC. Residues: CASSTTGLAKNIQYF.

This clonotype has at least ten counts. The CDR3 DNA sequence: TGTGCCAGCAGCCATAGCAATTCACCCCTCCACTTT. It specifies CASSHSNSPLHF. The chain carries TRBV14 and TRBJ1-6; the D is unclear. With 3 bases removed from V and 7 bases from J, the gap between germline ends came to 4 bases. The CDR3 runs 12 residues. Germline CDR1 and CDR2: SGHDN and FVKESK.